The rows below give T cell receptor beta chains drawn from one sample of a study of blood T cell repertoires in COVID-19. Measured with immunoSEQ multiplex PCR; TCRdb has only the in-frame clones, and not every one. Of about 420,000 clones listed, 80% to 90% are singletons. What was sequenced was peripheral blood. Source of these receptors: a man aged 18 to 35 with COVID-19, enrolled during active disease. The CDR3 runs from the conserved cysteine through the conserved F or W. The D gene is left open where the match is weak. Some rows mark clone size as missing; the rest say once, few, many or name a class of expanded clone.

.	TRBV5-6	TRBD1	TRBJ1-6	CASSSPGQGHNSPLHF	TGTGCCAGCAGCAGCCCGGGACAGGGACATAATTCACCCCTCCACTTT
.	TRBV28	TRBD1	TRBJ2-7	CASSLDRGYEQYF	TGTGCCAGCAGCCTCGACAGGGGTTACGAGCAGTACTTC
.	TRBV7-9	TRBD1	TRBJ1-2	CASSSRTGVYGYTF	TGTGCCAGCAGCTCCCGGACAGGAGTCTATGGCTACACCTTC
.	TRBV3-1/TRBV3-2	.	TRBJ2-5	CASTPEVRETQYF	TGTGCCAGCACCCCGGAGGTCAGGGAGACCCAGTACTTC
few	TRBV5-6	.	TRBJ1-5	CASTAGGKGNQPQHF	TGTGCCAGCACCGCTGGAGGGAAGGGCAATCAGCCCCAGCATTTT
.	TRBV24-1	TRBD2	TRBJ2-1	CATSEPGPGGNEQFF	TGTGCCACCAGTGAACCGGGACCGGGGGGCAATGAGCAGTTCTTC
.	TRBV27	TRBD1	TRBJ2-7	CASRSGGTGTHEQYF	TGTGCCAGCAGGTCAGGCGGGACAGGGACCCACGAGCAGTACTTC
.	TRBV6-6	.	TRBJ2-3	CASSSSTDTQYF	TGTGCCAGCAGTTCTAGCACAGATACGCAGTATTTT
.	TRBV10-3	.	TRBJ1-1	CAISETAIEAFF	TGTGCCATCAGTGAGACAGCAATTGAAGCTTTCTTT
.	TRBV18	.	TRBJ1-2	CASSPLKTAANYGYTF	TGTGCCAGCTCACCCTTAAAGACAGCCGCGAACTATGGCTACACCTTC
.	TRBV2	.	TRBJ1-5	CARGRGGNQPQHF	TGTGCCCGAGGCAGGGGCGGCAATCAGCCCCAGCATTTT
.	TRBV7-2	.	TRBJ1-5	CASSLAPGANQPQHF	TGTGCCAGCAGCTTAGCCCCGGGAGCAAATCAGCCCCAGCATTTT
.	TRBV2	.	TRBJ1-6	CASGREDSPLHF	TGTGCCAGCGGCAGGGAGGATTCACCCCTCCACTTT
once	TRBV7-2	TRBD1	TRBJ1-3	CASSRTGGGNTIYF	TGTGCCAGCAGCCGTACAGGGGGTGGAAACACCATATATTTT
.	TRBV5-4	.	TRBJ1-2	CASSRPGDTILRSYGYTF	TGTGCCAGCAGCCGCCCCGGGGACACCATTCTTCGGTCCTATGGCTACACCTTC
.	TRBV5-1	TRBD2	TRBJ2-5	CASRRTSGGPRETQYF	TGCGCCAGCAGACGAACTAGCGGGGGGCCAAGAGAGACCCAGTACTTC
.	TRBV5-1	.	TRBJ2-1	CASSFGRVSSYNEQFF	TGCGCCAGCAGCTTCGGCAGGGTGAGCTCCTACAATGAGCAGTTCTTC
.	TRBV4-1	TRBD2	TRBJ2-3	CASRPVGRGKDTQYF	TGCGCCAGCAGGCCAGTCGGGAGGGGCAAAGATACGCAGTATTTT
.	TRBV7-3	TRBD2	TRBJ2-5	CASRVAGEETQYF	TGTGCCAGCAGGGTAGCGGGAGAAGAGACCCAGTACTTC
once	TRBV9	.	TRBJ1-1	CASDDSRNTEAFF	TGTGCCAGCGACGACAGCAGGAACACTGAAGCTTTCTTT
.	TRBV5-6	TRBD1	TRBJ2-2	CASSRRAQQGGTGELFF	TGTGCCAGCAGCAGACGGGCGCAACAGGGGGGAACCGGGGAGCTGTTTTTT
.	TRBV7-2	TRBD2	TRBJ2-1	CASSLFGSGSNEQFF	TGTGCCAGCAGCTTATTTGGTAGCGGGAGTAATGAGCAGTTCTTC
.	TRBV11-2	TRBD2	TRBJ2-1	CASSPVLASNEQFF	TGTGCCAGCAGCCCAGTACTAGCGAGCAATGAGCAGTTCTTC
.	TRBV5-1	TRBD1	TRBJ2-1	CASSFAGGDYNEQFF	TGCGCCAGCAGCTTTGCAGGGGGCGACTACAATGAGCAGTTCTTC
.	TRBV30	.	TRBJ1-1	CAWTQGRLGTEAFF	TGTGCCTGGACCCAGGGCAGGTTAGGGACTGAAGCTTTCTTT
.	TRBV5-1	TRBD1	TRBJ1-2	CASRTGPPNGGYTF	TGCGCCAGCAGGACAGGGCCCCCCAATGGAGGCTACACCTTC
.	TRBV9	TRBD1	TRBJ2-7	CASRGTGSEQYF	TGTGCCAGCAGAGGGACAGGGTCCGAGCAGTACTTC
.	TRBV6-1	TRBD1	TRBJ1-2	CASSEDRGGDGYTF	TGTGCCAGCAGTGAAGACAGGGGGGGTGATGGCTACACCTTC
many	TRBV3-1/TRBV3-2	.	TRBJ1-4	CASSQKLFATNEKLFF	TGTGCCAGCAGCCAAAAGCTATTCGCAACTAATGAAAAACTGTTTTTT
.	TRBV4-2	.	TRBJ1-5	CAGSQGDGGGNQPQHF	TGTGCCGGCAGCCAAGGCGACGGCGGGGGCAATCAGCCCCAGCATTTT
.	TRBV25-1	.	TRBJ1-3	CASSESLIGGNTIYF	TGTGCCAGCAGTGAGTCATTGATCGGGGGAAACACCATATATTTT
.	TRBV10-3	.	TRBJ2-5	CAISESLETQYF	TGTGCCATCAGTGAGTCACTGGAGACCCAGTACTTC
.	TRBV14	.	TRBJ1-2	CASSPDSYYGYTF	TGTGCCAGCAGCCCGGACAGCTACTATGGCTACACCTTC
.	TRBV20-1	TRBD2	TRBJ2-1	CSASLAGGYNEQFF	TGCAGTGCTAGTTTAGCGGGAGGGTACAATGAGCAGTTCTTC
.	TRBV6-5	TRBD1	TRBJ1-2	CASVRDRGNYGYTF	TGTGCCAGCGTAAGAGACAGGGGTAACTATGGCTACACCTTC
few	TRBV4-2	TRBD1	TRBJ1-2	CASSQGGQGAPFDGYTF	TGTGCCAGCAGCCAAGGGGGACAGGGGGCTCCGTTCGATGGCTACACCTTC
.	TRBV4-1	TRBD2	TRBJ2-1	CASSQGGGDYNEQFF	TGCGCCAGCAGCCAAGGCGGGGGGGACTACAATGAGCAGTTCTTC
.	TRBV18	TRBD2	TRBJ2-7	CASSPPGGRVYEQYF	TGTGCCAGCTCACCACCGGGCGGGAGAGTCTACGAGCAGTACTTC
.	TRBV19	.	TRBJ2-2	CASQRQRANTGELFF	TGTGCCAGTCAGAGACAGCGCGCGAACACCGGGGAGCTGTTTTTT
.	TRBV15	TRBD1	TRBJ2-3	CATSRGQGFTDTQYF	TGTGCCACCAGCAGGGGACAGGGATTCACAGATACGCAGTATTTT
.	TRBV7-9	TRBD1	TRBJ2-2	CASSRSGTGGVRVTGELFF	TGTGCCAGCAGCCGGTCCGGGACAGGTGGTGTTAGGGTCACCGGGGAGCTGTTTTTT
.	TRBV19	TRBD2	TRBJ2-2	CASSIWGLAGTTGELFF	TGTGCCAGTAGTATTTGGGGGCTAGCGGGTACAACCGGGGAGCTGTTTTTT
.	TRBV10-1	.	TRBJ2-3	CASSDPVDTQYF	TGCGCCAGCAGTGACCCAGTAGATACGCAGTATTTT
.	TRBV5-1	TRBD1	TRBJ1-2	CASSGTTGGGYGYTF	TGCGCCAGCAGCGGGACCACAGGGGGTGGCTATGGCTACACCTTC
.	TRBV24-1	.	TRBJ2-3	CATSGLRTDTQYF	TGTGCCACCAGTGGTCTCAGAACAGATACGCAGTATTTT
.	TRBV7-2	TRBD1	TRBJ1-5	CASSYLPGGAGNQPQHF	TGTGCCAGCAGTTACCTACCAGGGGGCGCCGGCAATCAGCCCCAGCATTTT
.	TRBV3-1/TRBV3-2	.	TRBJ1-1	CASSPRDGQNTEAFF	TGTGCCAGCAGCCCTCGGGATGGGCAGAACACTGAAGCTTTCTTT
.	TRBV24-1	.	TRBJ2-7	CATSDSGIDQYF	TGTGCCACCAGTGATTCTGGTATAGATCAGTACTTC
.	TRBV6-1	.	TRBJ2-1	CASSDPWRGDNEQFF	TGTGCCAGCAGTGACCCTTGGCGGGGAGACAATGAGCAGTTCTTC
.	TRBV5-6	.	TRBJ2-1	CASSSAGERTFF	TGTGCCAGCAGCTCAGCAGGGGAGCGTACCTTCTTC
once	TRBV12-3/TRBV12-4	TRBD1	TRBJ2-7	CASRLDRGHEQYF	TGTGCCAGCAGACTCGACAGGGGCCACGAGCAGTACTTC
.	TRBV25-1	.	TRBJ1-3	CASSGRGYSGNTIYF	TGTGCCAGCAGCGGCCGCGGTTACTCTGGAAACACCATATATTTT
.	TRBV3-1/TRBV3-2	TRBD1	TRBJ1-1	CASSSQGATEAFF	TGTGCCAGCAGTAGCCAGGGGGCCACTGAAGCTTTCTTT
.	TRBV10-3	.	TRBJ2-7	CAIRLAQSSYEQYF	TGTGCCATCAGGCTAGCGCAGAGCTCCTACGAGCAGTACTTC
once	TRBV14	.	TRBJ1-1	CASSQTPQNTEAFF	TGTGCCAGCAGCCAAACCCCACAGAACACTGAAGCTTTCTTT